This T cell receptor (beta chain) is from a study of cytomegalovirus exposure and HLA in healthy donors (dated by TCRdb to the late 2010s). As for the study more broadly: According to an earlier analysis of 587 of the donors, about 180 million T cells yielded roughly 110 million unique TCR beta sequences and approximately 280 Gb of sequence data. Because of strong linkage in the cohort, four to six DR-DQ haplotypes were treated as single units for association and clustering. Every repertoire in the discovery cohort had been generated on one and the same sequencing platform. The genetic ancestry cluster associated with self-reported Caucasian donors included around 76% of the approximately 400 genotyped donors. The study combined high-throughput TCR immunosequencing, statistical association of individual TCRs with disease status, and machine learning to predict cytomegalovirus infection status. In a later genetic analysis, genome-wide SNP genotypes for about three fifths of the roughly 670 donors were used, and that subset was treated as a discovery cohort. The aim of the study was to test whether cataloging public T cell receptors could identify signatures of past pathogen exposure. In addition to the first cohort of roughly 700 subjects, a separate validation cohort of 130 or so different subjects was used. Rather than drawing on any new phenotypic data, the later analysis identified candidate immune exposures from TCR beta sequences and the way those sequences occurred across donors. In a later analysis, previously published TCR beta repertoires from 670 or so donors were re-analyzed and high-resolution HLA genotyping was added so that TCR occurrence patterns could be studied. In an earlier analysis of several hundred of the donors, high-throughput TCR beta sequencing was used to judge whether each TCR beta V gene segment behaved as functional or pseudogenic. On average, roughly 240,000 unique TCR beta nucleotide sequences were sequenced per donor among some 420 genotyped donors of the cohort, with roughly 19% of those sequences being non-productive. An early release that covered approximately 600 HLA-typed donors contained approximately 300 gigabases of sequencing data and about 93 million unique TCR sequences. Both class I and class II loci were covered by HLA typing, at four-digit resolution. The study used immunosequencing to profile the T cell repertoires of hundreds of subjects and linked those repertoires to cytomegalovirus serostatus. Typing coverage varied by locus: roughly 620-630 donors for A, B, C, DRB1 and DQB1; 500 to 550 for DQA1; over 600 for DPA1; some 470 for DPB1. Donor age, sex, ethnicity and CMV serostatus were collected together with the repertoire data. What the research found in general, with its limitations: Most CMV-associated TCR beta chains appeared to be HLA-restricted in a later analysis, and the HLA associations seemed to be driven largely by CMV exposure. In a later analysis, HLA-associated TCR beta chains showed more clonal expansion and lower generation probabilities than non-associated chains that were equally common. The authors suggested that the approach could potentially be generalized to other disease states and immunological phenotypes. A further reported finding was that TCR beta sequences accurately predicted the HLA-A and HLA-B alleles for most subjects in the first cohort. When HLA alleles, especially DR and DQ, strongly co-occurred, TCR associations were difficult to assign to individual alleles. Three of the identified cytomegalovirus-associated TCR beta chains were confirmed in vitro to be specific for cytomegalovirus antigens. According to a later genetic analysis, donors in an Asian-associated ancestry cluster had fewer N-insertions in productive TCRs than the approximately 700-donor mean. The study listed 164 TCR beta chains as associated with cytomegalovirus. The 87-base-pair reads could not distinguish some IMGT-functional V segments, including TRBV6-2 and TRBV6-3, so those segments were excluded. According to a later analysis, parvovirus B19, influenza, CMV and Epstein-Barr virus appeared linked to several top co-occurrence clusters. At a false discovery rate of 0.05, a later analysis linked 15,000 to 20,000 TCR beta sequences to specific HLA alleles. A cluster of highly shared sequence variants was judged likely to be a technical artifact of the sequencing pipeline. Cytomegalovirus status was reported to be diagnosed by the classifier with high specificity and sensitivity in both the original and validation cohorts. HLA typing was unavailable for some donors at each locus, so association tests used only the typed subset. The cohort was sequenced for TCR beta chains only, and without alpha or paired-chain data the features that could be detected were limited. Correlated functional status among segregating V segments might reflect linkage disequilibrium, but an unknown experimental factor could not be ruled out. In an earlier analysis of around 500 of the donors, most TCR beta V segments appeared in productive rearrangements about 90% or about 30% of the time, broadly matching IMGT annotations. While some public TCRs were present in many individuals, most TCR sequences turned up only very rarely across donors. The only immune exposure information available for the cohort was CMV serostatus. Sequencing depth was assumed to be roughly uniform across donors in the presence/absence analyses, though that assumption may not hold. An association between a missense DCLRE1C variant and V-gene and J-gene trimming of TCR beta chains was found in a later genetic analysis and replicated in an independent cohort. A later analysis found that TCR association rates varied across HLA loci, with DRB1 alleles showing the most associated TCRs and HLA-C alleles the fewest. Because counts were too low, around 17 rarely observed V segments, including chromosome 9 orphons, were left out of the earlier analysis of 587 of the donors.

In total, over 600 healthy bone marrow donors made up the cohort. At the time of sampling, every cohort member was nominally healthy, though immune exposures that went unrecorded were likely present. The donor tested CMV seropositive, placing the donor among the 289 seropositive members of the cohort. A peripheral blood sample was provided by each donor, and peripheral blood mononuclear cells were used for TCR beta sequencing. Genomic DNA was extracted from the blood cell samples with the Qiagen DNeasy Blood Extraction Kit. Counted from cysteine to phenylalanine, this CDR3 has 15 amino acids. Just CDR3 DNA is preserved here, 45 bases in frame from base 1. From V the trimming removes 4 bases and from J it removes 5 bases, while the gene matches leave 11 bases of the junction unaccounted for. The germline V gene sets CDR1 to SQVTM and CDR2 to ANQGSEA. Notes on this clone: Its antigen target is currently unknown.

The library was built by means of the immunoSEQ multiplex PCR assay. For the multiplex PCR, a mixture combining 60 forward primers for TCR Vbeta segments and 13 reverse primers for TCR Jbeta segments was used. The CDR3 region of rearranged TCR beta genes was amplified from genomic DNA by a multiplex PCR assay. Amplified TCR beta libraries were sequenced as 87-base-pair reads on the Illumina HiSeq System. From the authors' description of their analysis: A later analysis tallied 70 million to 100 million unique TCR beta chains across the 550 to 850 repertoires, and about 10 million of those chains were shared by two or more donors. A nearest-neighbor algorithm error-corrected the raw reads and collapsed the reads into unique sequences, merging closely related sequences to remove PCR and sequencing errors. To assign V, D and J gene segments, CDR3 sequences were aligned to IMGT reference sequences. For a sequence to be retained, a match of at least six nucleotides to both a V gene segment and a J gene segment was required. Rearrangements were called productive when the CDR3 lacked stop codons and stayed in frame with V and J; all others were non-productive. CDR3 was defined according to IMGT convention as the region running from the second conserved V-encoded cysteine to the conserved J-encoded phenylalanine. The earlier analysis of 587 of the donors excluded sequences that lacked an unambiguous match to a single V gene segment. An earlier analysis of several hundred of the donors classified V segments as functional when productive rearrangements were above 56.7% and as segregating when the standard deviation between donors was above 5%. A statistical classification framework was built to diagnose cytomegalovirus status from the catalog of TCR beta chain sequences. A later analysis assigned V and J genes by comparing TCR nucleotide sequences with IMGT/GENE-DB human TR gene sequences. Using the TCRdist pipeline, a later analysis assigned CDR3 sequences along with most-parsimonious VDJ recombination scenarios. In a later analysis, each TCR beta chain was defined by its CDR3 amino acid sequence together with its V-gene family, and reads without a unique V-gene family were excluded. As a way to deal with suspected cross-contamination and a sequencing artifact, a later analysis dropped roughly 620 nucleotide sequences that were highly shared and had low generation probability. In a later analysis, a clonal expansion index for each public chain was calculated from normalized within-repertoire ranks of inferred template counts. A later analysis computed generation probabilities with a VDJ recombination model fitted to out-of-frame rearrangements, and checked the results against IGoR. In a later analysis, TCR-TCR, TCR-HLA and TCR-CMV co-occurrence was scored with hypergeometric tests, and a repertoire-size bias correction was applied to TCR pairs. A later analysis estimated false discovery rates by permuting HLA or CMV assignments 20 times. In a later analysis, co-occurring TCRs were grouped using DBSCAN, with TCRdist sequence similarity added in when clustering inside HLA-allele-positive subsets. Repertoires with fewer than 30,000 or more than 120,000 public chains were left out of co-occurrence clustering, as were about 5 repertoires with anomalous nucleotide sharing. What TCRdb holds here is the immuneACCESS table cut down to in-frame rearrangements. Part of the clones is not present; checked against another copy, under half of the missing clones reflect an unresolved V gene, and the others are unexplained. The V and J calls and clone size were taken over from that table, and D and trimming were inferred from the DNA. The sample has roughly 190,000 clones on record. The top ten constitute about 0.8% of the sample.

This sequence originates from a woman aged 18 to 35 in good health and CMV-seropositive. The chain employs TRBV29-1 and TRBJ1-1; a stretch of 9 junction bases matches TRBD1. The material sequenced was PBMCs. The CDR3 is CSVGSTGGARTEAFF. The nucleotide sequence reads TGCAGCGTTGGGAGTACAGGGGGCGCGAGGACTGAAGCTTTCTTT.